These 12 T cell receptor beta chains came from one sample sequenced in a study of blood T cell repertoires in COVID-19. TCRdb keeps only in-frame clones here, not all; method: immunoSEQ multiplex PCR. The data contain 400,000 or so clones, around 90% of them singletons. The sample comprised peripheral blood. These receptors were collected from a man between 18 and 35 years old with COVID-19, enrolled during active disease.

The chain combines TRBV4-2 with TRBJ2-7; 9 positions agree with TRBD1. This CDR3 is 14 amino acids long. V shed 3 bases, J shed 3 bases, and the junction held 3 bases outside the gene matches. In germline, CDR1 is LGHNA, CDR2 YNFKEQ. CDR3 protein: CASSQGTGRYEQYF. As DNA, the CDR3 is TGTGCCAGCAGCCAGGGGACAGGGCGCTACGAGCAGTACTTC.

The CDR3 DNA sequence: TGTGCCAGTAGTATCGACAGCGCAACTAATGAAAAACTGTTTTTT. Translated: CASSIDSATNEKLFF. The chain recombines TRBV19 with TRBJ1-4, with a tentative D call TRBD1 (5 bases). V dropped 3 bases and J dropped 0 bases, with 8 bases sitting between them. The CDR3 is made up of 15 amino acids. Per the germline V gene, CDR1 is LNHDA and CDR2 is SQIVND (reference sequence).

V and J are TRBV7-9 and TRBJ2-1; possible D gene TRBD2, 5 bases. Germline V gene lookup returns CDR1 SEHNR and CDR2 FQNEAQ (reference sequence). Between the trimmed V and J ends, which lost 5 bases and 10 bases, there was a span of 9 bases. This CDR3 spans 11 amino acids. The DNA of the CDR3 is TGTGCCAGCAGCAGAGGAGGCGAGCAGTTCTTC. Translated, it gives CASSRGGEQFF.

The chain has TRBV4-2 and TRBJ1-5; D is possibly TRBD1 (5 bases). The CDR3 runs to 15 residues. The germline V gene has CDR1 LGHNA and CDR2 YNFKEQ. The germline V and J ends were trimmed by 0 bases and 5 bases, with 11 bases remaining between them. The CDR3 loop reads CASSQESRADQPQHF. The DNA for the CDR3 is TGTGCCAGCAGCCAAGAGTCCAGGGCCGATCAGCCCCAGCATTTT.

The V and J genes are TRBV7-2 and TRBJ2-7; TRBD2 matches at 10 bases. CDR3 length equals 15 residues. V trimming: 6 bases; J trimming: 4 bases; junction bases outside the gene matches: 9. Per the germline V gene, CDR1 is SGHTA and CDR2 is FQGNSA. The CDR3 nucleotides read TGTGCCAGCAGTCCCAAGCGGGAGGGCCTTTACGAGCAGTACTTC. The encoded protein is CASSPKREGLYEQYF.

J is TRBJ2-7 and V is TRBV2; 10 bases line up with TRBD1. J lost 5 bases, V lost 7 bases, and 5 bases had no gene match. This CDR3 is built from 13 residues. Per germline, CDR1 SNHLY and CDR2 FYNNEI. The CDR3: CASTGQGDHEQYF. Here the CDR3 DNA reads TGTGCCAGCACCGGACAGGGGGACCACGAGCAGTACTTC.

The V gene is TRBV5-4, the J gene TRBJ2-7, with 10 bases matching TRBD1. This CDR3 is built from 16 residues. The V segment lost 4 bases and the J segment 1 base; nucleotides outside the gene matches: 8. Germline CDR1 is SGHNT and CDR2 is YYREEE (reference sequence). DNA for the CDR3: TGTGCCAGCAGCAACGAGCCGGGACAGGGGTCCTACGAGCAGTACTTC. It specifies CASSNEPGQGSYEQYF.

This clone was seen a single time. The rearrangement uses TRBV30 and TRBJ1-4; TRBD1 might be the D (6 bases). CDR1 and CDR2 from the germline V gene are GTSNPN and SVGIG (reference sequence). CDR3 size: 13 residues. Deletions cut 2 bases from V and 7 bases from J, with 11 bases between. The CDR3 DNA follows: TGTGCCTGGAGTCGGCAGGGGAGTGAAAAACTGTTTTTT. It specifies CAWSRQGSEKLFF.

This CDR3 is CATSTETGGYTF. The DNA of the CDR3 is TGTGCCACGTCGACAGAGACGGGTGGCTACACCTTC. This chain connects TRBV10-3 to TRBJ1-2, with TRBD1 as a possible D gene (5 bases). Per the germline V gene, CDR1 is ENHRY and CDR2 is SYGVKD. The CDR3 is 12 residues long. V was trimmed by 10 bases and J by 7 bases, leaving 16 bases between them.

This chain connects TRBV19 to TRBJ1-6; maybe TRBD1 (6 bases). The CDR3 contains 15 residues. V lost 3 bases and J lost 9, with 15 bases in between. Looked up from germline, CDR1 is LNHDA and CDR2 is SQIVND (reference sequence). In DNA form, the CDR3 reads TGTGCCAGTAGTATGGTTTCACAGGGACCTTCACCCCTCCACTTT. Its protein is CASSMVSQGPSPLHF. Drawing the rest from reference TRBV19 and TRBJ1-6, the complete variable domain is DGGITQSPKYLFRKEGQNVTLSCEQNLNHDAMYWYRQDPGQGLRLIYYSQIVNDFQKGDIAEGYSVSREKKESFPLTVTSAQKNPTAFYLCASSMVSQGPSPLHFGNGTRLTVT.

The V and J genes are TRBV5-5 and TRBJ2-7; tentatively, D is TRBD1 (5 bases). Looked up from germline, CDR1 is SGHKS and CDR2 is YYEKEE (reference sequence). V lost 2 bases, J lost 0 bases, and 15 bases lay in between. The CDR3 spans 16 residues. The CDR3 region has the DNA TGTGCCAGCAGCTTACGTGGGGCCATAACCTCCTACGAGCAGTACTTC. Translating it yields CASSLRGAITSYEQYF.

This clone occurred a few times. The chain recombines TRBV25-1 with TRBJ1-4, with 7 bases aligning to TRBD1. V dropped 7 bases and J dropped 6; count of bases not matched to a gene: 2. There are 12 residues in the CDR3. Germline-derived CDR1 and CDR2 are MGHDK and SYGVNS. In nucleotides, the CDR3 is TGTGCCAGCAAGGGGGCTGATGAAAAACTGTTTTTT. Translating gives CASKGADEKLFF.